This T cell receptor (beta chain) was identified in a study of T cell responses to AZD1222 COVID-19 vaccine. Generated by immunoSEQ multiplex PCR, the TCRdb table keeps only in-frame clones and is missing some. The sample has around 200,000 clones, almost 90% seen once. Worth noting for this clone: Its target is not known.

V was clipped by 4 bases and J by 6 bases; unmatched bases: 6. This CDR3 spans 14 amino acids. Germline lookup yields CDR1 SGHAT and CDR2 FQNNGV. Study-level findings and limits: The reported proportion of spike-specific TCRs targeting unmutated variant regions was nearly half. Researchers report vaccine-associated CD4 TCRs spanning spike, with dominance at 160-218 and 743-854. Spike-specific TCR breadth and depth went up after people got two AZD1222 doses. Repertoires in all cases were sampled only once the peak T cell response had passed.

The input for sequencing was peripheral blood, taken on day 0 of AZD1222 vaccination. The chain is built from TRBV11-2 and TRBJ1-2; 9 bases map to TRBD1. This clonotype originated in an adult in good health. CDR3 sequence: CASSSTGGADGYTF. CDR3 bases: TGTGCCAGCAGCTCTACAGGGGGCGCTGATGGCTACACCTTC. The whole variable domain, filled in from reference TRBV11-2 and TRBJ1-2, reads EAGVAQSPRYKIIEKRQSVAFWCNPISGHATLYWYQQILGQGPKLLIQFQNNGVVDDSQLPKDRFSAERLKGVDSTLKIQPAKLEDSAVYLCASSSTGGADGYTFGSGTRLTVV.